Listed here are 23 T cell receptor beta chains from one sample, sequenced in a study of cytomegalovirus exposure and HLA in healthy donors. The study ran its PCR with 60 Vbeta and 13 Jbeta primers. This table comes from immunoSEQ multiplex PCR, and its TCRdb copy is limited to in-frame clones, with some not included. The sample gives approximately 79,000 clones, under 80% of which show up once; less than 7% is in the top ten. Sequencing was performed on PBMCs. Receptors were obtained from a male donor in good health and CMV-seropositive.

V and J are TRBV27 and TRBJ1-2; D is perhaps TRBD1 (5 bases). V gave up 7 bases and J gave up 5 bases, with 20 bases separating them. CDR1 is MNHEY, CDR2 SMNVEV, per germline (reference sequence). This CDR3 contains 15 residues. CDR3 bases: TGTGCCAGCACAAGTCATATGTCGGGGGGATATGGCTACACCTTC. Protein: CASTSHMSGGYGYTF.

V is TRBV30 and J is TRBJ2-1, with D possibly TRBD1 on 5 matching bases. Between the trimmed V and J ends, which lost 1 base and 3 bases, there was a span of 10 bases. The germline V gene encodes CDR1 GTSNPN and CDR2 SVGIG (reference sequence). The CDR3 length is 14 residues. The CDR3 bases are TGTGCCTGGAGTGGGCAGGGCAACTACAATGAGCAGTTCTTC. Translation: CAWSGQGNYNEQFF.

This clone has only a few counts. V gene TRBV2 combines with J gene TRBJ2-7; 9 bases line up with TRBD1. The CDR3 spans 16 residues. V lost 8 bases, J lost 5 bases, and 16 bases stayed unmatched. Germline values: CDR1 SNHLY, CDR2 FYNNEI. This chain's CDR3 is CASGDAGTGFWHEQYF. The CDR3 bases are TGTGCCAGCGGGGATGCCGGGACAGGGTTCTGGCACGAGCAGTACTTC.

V and J are TRBV19 and TRBJ2-7; TRBD1 aligns across 7 bases. The CDR3 length is 15 residues. Germline CDR1 and CDR2: LNHDA and SQIVND (reference sequence). Trimming cost V 6 bases and J 1 base; bases outside gene matches: 9. The DNA of the CDR3 is TGTGCCAGTAGCCCCCAAACAGGGGAATCCTACGAGCAGTACTTC. Translated: CASSPQTGESYEQYF.

This clone occurred a few times. The chain has TRBV7-8 and TRBJ1-1, with 9 bases that match TRBD1. In germline, CDR1 is SGHVS, CDR2 FQNEAQ. This CDR3 is 14 amino acids long. V was clipped by 5 bases and J by 8 bases; unmatched bases: 9. CDR3 nucleotides: TGTGCCAGCAGCAAACACCGGGACAGGGCGGAAGCTTTCTTT. It yields the protein CASSKHRDRAEAFF. Looking up the rest from reference TRBV7-8 and TRBJ1-1 gives the full variable domain: GAGVSQSPRYKVAKRGQDVALRCDPISGHVSLFWYQQALGQGPEFLTYFQNEAQLDKSGLPSDRFFAERPEGSVSTLKIQRTQQEDSAVYLCASSKHRDRAEAFFGQGTRLTVV.

The chain has TRBV28 and TRBJ1-2; D is ambiguous. Germline-derived CDR1 and CDR2 are MDHEN and SYDVKM. CDR3 length: 14 residues. Trimming removed 7 bases at V and 4 bases at J, with 16 bases between. The DNA of the CDR3 is TGTGCCAGCATTTCCCGGCAGAGGCTCTATGGCTACACCTTC. Protein product: CASISRQRLYGYTF.

The chain couples TRBV5-6 to TRBJ2-1; D may be TRBD2 (6 bases). The germline V and J ends were trimmed by 2 bases and 8 bases, with 14 bases remaining between them. Germline V gene lookup returns CDR1 SGHDT and CDR2 YYEEEE. This CDR3 is built from 14 residues. The CDR3 here is CASSFGGPTYEQFF. In nucleotides, the CDR3 is TGTGCCAGCAGCTTCGGGGGACCAACGTATGAGCAGTTCTTC.

This clone was counted between two and nine times. V usage is TRBV6-5 and J usage is TRBJ2-1, with 7 bases identical to TRBD2. V trimming: 8 bases; J trimming: 7 bases; junction bases outside the gene matches: 14. Germline values: CDR1 MNHEY, CDR2 SVGAGI. CDR3 length: 15 amino acids. CDR3 in amino acids: CASYPYGGRGNEQFF. Here the CDR3 DNA reads TGTGCCAGCTACCCTTATGGCGGGAGAGGGAATGAGCAGTTCTTC.

This clone was detected only a few times. The DNA for the CDR3 is TGCAGCGTTGAAGAGTCCCAGGGTAGAAAGCAGTACTTC. Translating it yields CSVEESQGRKQYF. The chain links TRBV29-1 to TRBJ2-7; the D gene is possibly TRBD1 (5 bases). Germline V CDR1 and CDR2: SQVTM, ANQGSEA. The V gene lost 0 bases and the J gene lost 8 bases, with 14 bases spanning the gap. The CDR3 runs 13 residues.

V usage is TRBV5-1 and J usage is TRBJ2-5; D may be TRBD2 (5 bases). Germline CDR1 is SGHRS and CDR2 is YFSETQ. CDR3 size: 15 residues. With 3 bases removed from V and 4 bases from J, the gap between germline ends came to 16 bases. In DNA, the CDR3 is TGCGCCAGCAGCTCCTCGGGATACGAAGGAGAGACCCAGTACTTC. Translated, it gives CASSSSGYEGETQYF.

This clone was recorded a few times. The chain combines TRBV9 with TRBJ2-1; maybe TRBD2 (6 bases). CDR1 SGDLS and CDR2 YYNGEE come from the germline V gene. V lost 4 bases and J 0 bases, leaving 17 bases between the germline ends. There are 17 residues in the CDR3. CDR3 nucleotide sequence: TGTGCCAGCAGCAAAACAATCCGGGGGAGCTCCTACAATGAGCAGTTCTTC. It is translated as CASSKTIRGSSYNEQFF.

The V gene is TRBV5-4, the J gene TRBJ1-5; D ambiguous. The length of the CDR3 is 14 residues. V was trimmed by 2 bases and J by 0 bases, leaving 6 bases between them. CDR1 is SGHNT and CDR2 is YYREEE in the germline V gene (reference sequence). CDR3 in amino acids: CASSLADSNQPQHF. As DNA, the CDR3 is TGTGCCAGCAGCTTAGCGGATAGCAATCAGCCCCAGCATTTT.

This chain connects TRBV19 to TRBJ1-1; TRBD1 aligns across 9 bases. The V gene's germline CDR1 is LNHDA and CDR2 SQIVND (reference sequence). This CDR3 has 17 residues. The V segment lost 4 bases and the J segment 4 bases; nucleotides outside the gene matches: 13. CDR3 nucleotide sequence: TGTGCCAGTAGTAGAGGGGACAGGGAAGTGGTAATCACTGAAGCTTTCTTT. This gives the protein CASSRGDREVVITEAFF. Variable domain in full (rest from reference TRBV19 and TRBJ1-1): DGGITQSPKYLFRKEGQNVTLSCEQNLNHDAMYWYRQDPGQGLRLIYYSQIVNDFQKGDIAEGYSVSREKKESFPLTVTSAQKNPTAFYLCASSRGDREVVITEAFFGQGTRLTVV.

The chain is built from TRBV19 and TRBJ1-5; 7 bases map to TRBD1. Germline CDR1 LNHDA, CDR2 SQIVND (reference sequence). V trimming: 7 bases; J trimming: 4 bases; junction bases outside the gene matches: 10. The CDR3 runs to 15 residues. The CDR3: CASTKVQGYNQPQHF. The CDR3 DNA reads TGTGCCAGTACGAAGGTACAGGGGTATAATCAGCCCCAGCATTTT.

This chain joins TRBV7-2 and TRBJ1-2; 10 nucleotides line up with TRBD1. This CDR3 is 15 amino acids long. CDR1 SGHTA and CDR2 FQGNSA come from the germline V gene. V lost 5 bases, J lost 4 bases, and 7 bases stayed unmatched. CDR3 loop: CASSRGQGLVYGYTF. CDR3 coding DNA: TGTGCCAGCAGCCGGGGACAGGGGTTGGTCTATGGCTACACCTTC.

This chain connects TRBV7-2 to TRBJ2-1; 11 bases agree with TRBD1. V shed 5 bases and J 9 bases; nucleotides not matched to a gene: 6. Germline loops: CDR1 SGHTA, CDR2 FQGNSA. The CDR3 contains 14 residues. In DNA, the CDR3 is TGTGCCAGCAGCCGAACCGGGACAGGGGGTGAGCAGTTCTTC. Protein product: CASSRTGTGGEQFF.

The V gene is TRBV27, the J gene TRBJ2-7; 7 bases line up with TRBD1. This CDR3 is built from 17 residues. Trimming took 6 bases from V and 1 from J; bases not matched to a gene: 15. Germline assignment: CDR1 MNHEY and CDR2 SMNVEV (reference sequence). The CDR3: CASSDTGVGFLSYEQYF. The DNA of the CDR3 is TGTGCCAGCAGCGATACAGGGGTCGGGTTTCTATCCTACGAGCAGTACTTC.

In this sample, this clone turned up a few times. The chain joins TRBV7-2 to TRBJ1-1, with D possibly being TRBD1 (5 bases). In germline, CDR1 is SGHTA, CDR2 FQGNSA. V lost 1 base to trimming and J lost 7 bases, with 10 bases between them. The length of the CDR3 is 13 residues. The CDR3 region is CASSLGRVHEAFF. The CDR3, as DNA: TGTGCCAGCAGCTTAGGCAGGGTCCATGAAGCTTTCTTT.

V usage is TRBV18 and J usage is TRBJ1-3; possibly TRBD1 for D (6 bases). V was shortened by 1 base and J by 2 bases, with 12 bases between the two germline ends. The CDR3 extends over 16 amino acids. CDR1 is KGHSH and CDR2 is LQKENI in the germline V gene. The CDR3 region has the DNA TGTGCCAGCTCACCACTACAGGGCGGGCCTGGAAACACCATATATTTT. Its translation is CASSPLQGGPGNTIYF.

The chain combines TRBV6-5 with TRBJ1-2; 8 bases are shared with TRBD1. Germline trimming cut 4 bases from V and 5 bases from J; bases unmatched to any gene: 12. Per the germline V gene, CDR1 is MNHEY and CDR2 is SVGAGI. This CDR3 has 16 amino acids. CDR3 sequence: CASSFSSPDRGYGYTF. The CDR3, as DNA: TGTGCCAGCAGTTTTTCATCACCCGACAGGGGATATGGCTACACCTTC.

V is TRBV6-5 and J is TRBJ2-7; D call uncertain. The CDR3 is 14 residues long. V lost 5 bases, J lost 2 bases, and 13 bases lay in between. Germline V gene sequence: CDR1 MNHEY, CDR2 SVGAGI. In nucleotides, the CDR3 is TGTGCCAGCAGTCCCCGGATGCAGGCCTACGAGCAGTACTTC. This gives the protein CASSPRMQAYEQYF.

V is TRBV18 and J is TRBJ1-2; TRBD1 might be the D (6 bases). V was cut by 5 bases and J by 8 bases, with 9 bases left in between. Germline V gene data show CDR1 as KGHSH and CDR2 as LQKENI. The CDR3 runs 11 residues. The CDR3 DNA follows: TGTGCCAGCTCAACGACAGGAGGCTACACCTTC. It specifies CASSTTGGYTF. Variable domain in full (rest from reference TRBV18 and TRBJ1-2): NAGVMQNPRHLVRRRGQEARLRCSPMKGHSHVYWYRQLPEEGLKFMVYLQKENIIDESGMPKERFSAEFPKEGPSILRIQQVVRGDSAAYFCASSTTGGYTFGSGTRLTVV.

The chain couples TRBV7-2 to TRBJ1-2; no firm D call. Trimming stripped 10 bases from V and 3 bases from J, with 12 bases between. The CDR3 sequence is 12 residues long. Germline V gene data show CDR1 as SGHTA and CDR2 as FQGNSA. DNA for the CDR3: TGTGCCACCAAAACAAATGACTATGGCTACACCTTC. It codes for CATKTNDYGYTF.